Listed below are T cell receptor beta chains from one sample, sequenced in a study of blood T cell repertoires in COVID-19. Assay: immunoSEQ multiplex PCR; the TCRdb copy retains only in-frame clones and omits some. There are some 42,000 clones in the sample; approximately 90% occur only once, and 9% lies in the top ten. Sequenced: peripheral blood. All receptors derive from a man in his thirties or forties with active or convalescent COVID-19. Both conserved end residues are part of each CDR3. D genes are given only for firm matches. Some rows have no size entry. The others give once, few or many, or a class for an expanded clone.

j_call d_call clone_size v_call cdr3_aa cdr3_nt
TRBJ2-1 TRBD2 - TRBV14 CASSQPGLARGKDISSYNEQFF TGTGCCAGCAGCCAACCGGGACTAGCGAGAGGAAAAGATATAAGCTCCTACAATGAGCAGTTCTTC
TRBJ2-7 TRBD1 - TRBV4-1 CASSHGISQGEREQYF TGCGCCAGCAGCCACGGCATTAGTCAGGGGGAACGCGAGCAGTACTTC
TRBJ2-1 - - TRBV7-8 CASSQGGAGQRDEQFF TGTGCCAGCAGCCAGGGAGGTGCGGGTCAAAGGGATGAGCAGTTCTTC
TRBJ1-1 - - TRBV6-5 CASSRDMRNTEAFF TGTGCCAGCAGTCGGGACATGCGGAACACTGAAGCTTTCTTT
TRBJ2-3 - - TRBV14 CASSQVSSDTQYF TGTGCCAGCAGCCAAGTCAGTTCGGATACGCAGTATTTT
TRBJ1-1 TRBD1 - TRBV6-6 CASSPARGHSTEAFF TGTGCCAGCAGCCCCGCGAGGGGGCACAGCACTGAAGCTTTCTTT
TRBJ2-1 TRBD1 once TRBV5-6 CASSLLRTGTGGRDEQFF TGTGCCAGCAGCTTGCTCCGAACCGGGACAGGGGGAAGGGATGAGCAGTTCTTC
TRBJ1-1 - - TRBV11-3 CASSLMNSNTEAFF TGTGCCAGCAGCTTAATGAACAGTAACACTGAAGCTTTCTTT
TRBJ1-1 TRBD1 - TRBV14 CASSQYRDRETFF TGTGCCAGCAGCCAGTACCGGGACAGGGAAACTTTCTTT
TRBJ2-1 TRBD2 - TRBV19 CASSKLAGLGNEQFF TGTGCCAGTAGCAAACTAGCGGGACTAGGCAATGAGCAGTTCTTC
TRBJ1-2 TRBD1 - TRBV2 CASSEGTGGYGYTF TGTGCCAGCAGTGAAGGGACAGGGGGTTATGGCTACACCTTC
TRBJ2-1 TRBD2 once TRBV27 CASSSAGTSGKNEQFF TGTGCCAGCAGTTCCGCCGGGACTAGCGGGAAAAATGAGCAGTTCTTC
TRBJ2-1 TRBD2 - TRBV4-1 CASSPTGGSYKEQFF TGCGCCAGCAGCCCAACGGGGGGGTCGTACAAAGAGCAGTTCTTC
TRBJ1-6 - - TRBV6-5 CASSLQGNSPLHF TGTGCCAGCAGTTTGCAGGGGAATTCACCCCTCCACTTT
TRBJ2-2 TRBD2 - TRBV2 CASSGTSGRVGELFF TGTGCCAGCAGTGGGACTAGCGGGAGAGTCGGGGAGCTGTTTTTT
TRBJ2-3 - - TRBV27 CASSLWPRADTQYF TGTGCCAGCAGTTTATGGCCCAGGGCAGATACGCAGTATTTT
TRBJ2-7 - - TRBV14 CASSQERQGTLRYF TGTGCCAGCAGCCAAGAGCGCCAGGGCACGTTACGGTACTTC
TRBJ1-5 - - TRBV4-1 CASSQETGDGQPQHF TGCGCCAGCAGCCAAGAGACAGGAGATGGTCAGCCCCAGCATTTT
TRBJ1-3 - - TRBV5-1 CASSSDRPGNTIYF TGCGCCAGCAGCTCTGACAGGCCTGGAAACACCATATATTTT
TRBJ1-5 - - TRBV15 CATSRDLQEHSNQPQHF TGTGCCACCAGCAGAGATTTACAGGAGCATAGCAATCAGCCCCAGCATTTT
TRBJ1-4 TRBD1 - TRBV6-5 CASRSGTRGEKLFF TGTGCCAGCAGGTCCGGGACCAGGGGGGAAAAACTGTTTTTT
TRBJ1-5 - - TRBV24-1 CATSDSGRGAPQHF TGTGCCACCAGTGACTCGGGACGGGGGGCGCCCCAGCATTTT
TRBJ1-1 - - TRBV20-1 CSASPGRGNTEAFF TGCAGTGCTAGTCCGGGGAGGGGGAACACTGAAGCTTTCTTT
TRBJ1-3 TRBD1 - TRBV7-9 CASKAGGLSGNTIYF TGTGCCAGCAAGGCAGGGGGCTTGTCTGGAAACACCATATATTTT
TRBJ2-2 TRBD2 - TRBV4-3 CASSPLLGLAGGEDTGELFF TGCGCCAGCAGCCCCCTCCTTGGACTAGCGGGAGGGGAGGACACCGGGGAGCTGTTTTTT
TRBJ1-1 - - TRBV13 CASSHRTRRIGTEAFF TGTGCCAGCAGCCACCGGACACGTCGCATCGGCACTGAAGCTTTCTTT
TRBJ1-6 - - TRBV10-3 CAISESQWGHNSPLHF TGTGCCATCAGTGAGTCTCAATGGGGCCACAATTCACCCCTCCACTTT
TRBJ1-1 - - TRBV5-1 CASSLGGPIDTEAFF TGCGCCAGCAGCTTAGGCGGTCCGATAGACACTGAAGCTTTCTTT
TRBJ2-3 TRBD2 - TRBV3-1/TRBV3-2 CASSQLAGGPSTDTQYF TGTGCCAGCAGCCAACTAGCGGGGGGACCTAGCACAGATACGCAGTATTTT
TRBJ2-3 - - TRBV2 CASSPRGTDTQYF TGTGCCAGCAGTCCCAGGGGTACAGATACGCAGTATTTT
TRBJ1-4 - once TRBV3-1/TRBV3-2 CASSQASPTNEKLFF TGTGCCAGCAGCCAAGCCAGTCCAACTAATGAAAAACTGTTTTTT
TRBJ1-6 TRBD1 - TRBV4-3 CASSQEVQGTISPLHF TGCGCCAGCAGCCAAGAGGTACAGGGGACGATTTCACCCCTCCACTTT